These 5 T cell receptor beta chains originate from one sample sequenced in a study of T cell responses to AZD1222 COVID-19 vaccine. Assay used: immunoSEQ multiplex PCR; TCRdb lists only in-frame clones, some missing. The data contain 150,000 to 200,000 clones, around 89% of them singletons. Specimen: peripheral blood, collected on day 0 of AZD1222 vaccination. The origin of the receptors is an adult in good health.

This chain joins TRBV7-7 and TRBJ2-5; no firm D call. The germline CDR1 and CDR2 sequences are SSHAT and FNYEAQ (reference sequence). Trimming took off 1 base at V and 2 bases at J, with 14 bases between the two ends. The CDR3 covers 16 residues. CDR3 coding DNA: TGTGCCAGCAGCTTAGGGGCAGGCCTGGATCAAGAGACCCAGTACTTC. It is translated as CASSLGAGLDQETQYF.

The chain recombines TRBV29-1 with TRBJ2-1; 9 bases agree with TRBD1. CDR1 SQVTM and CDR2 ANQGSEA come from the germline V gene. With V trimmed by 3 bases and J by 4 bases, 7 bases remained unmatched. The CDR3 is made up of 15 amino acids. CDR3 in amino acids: CSVDTTGGRYNEQFF. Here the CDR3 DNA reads TGCAGCGTTGATACAACAGGGGGCCGATACAATGAGCAGTTCTTC.

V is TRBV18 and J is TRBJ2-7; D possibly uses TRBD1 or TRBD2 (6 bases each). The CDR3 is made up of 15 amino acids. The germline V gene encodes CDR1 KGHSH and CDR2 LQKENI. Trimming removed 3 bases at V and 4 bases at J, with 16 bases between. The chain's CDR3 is CASSPRGGLGYEQYF. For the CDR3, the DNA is TGTGCCAGCTCACCCAGGGGAGGCCTTGGGTACGAGCAGTACTTC.

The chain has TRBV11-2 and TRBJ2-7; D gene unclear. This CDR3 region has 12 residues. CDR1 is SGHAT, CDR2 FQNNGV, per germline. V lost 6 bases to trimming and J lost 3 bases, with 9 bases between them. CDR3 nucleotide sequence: TGTGCCAGCAGTATTATAAACTACGAGCAGTACTTC. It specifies CASSIINYEQYF.

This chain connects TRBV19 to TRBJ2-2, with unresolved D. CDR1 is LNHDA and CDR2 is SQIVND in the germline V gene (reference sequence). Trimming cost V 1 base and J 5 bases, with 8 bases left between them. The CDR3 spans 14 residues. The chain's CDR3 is CASSIGVGTGELFF. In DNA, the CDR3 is TGTGCCAGTAGTATAGGGGTAGGGACCGGGGAGCTGTTTTTT.